The 27 T cell receptor beta chains below come from one sample, sequenced in a study of T-cell reconstitution after alpha-beta-depleted transplantation in children. Unique molecular identifiers were incorporated into the prepared TCRbeta library. TCRdb called the PCR reads again in MiXCR, with one record for every CDR3 protein. The profile shows about 460,000 distinct CDR3 sequences, around 13% of them singletons. The sample consisted of PBMCs from the stem cell graft donor, taken from the stem cell graft. The receptors come from a human donor who donated a stem cell graft to a child with combined immunodeficiency.

This clonotype was recorded many times. The gene calls are TRBV7-3 and TRBJ2-1; tentative D call: TRBD2 (7 bases). V was pared by 2 bases and J by 3 bases, with 11 bases between. The germline V gene encodes CDR1 SGHTA and CDR2 FQGTGA. There are 15 residues in the CDR3. CDR3 sequence reads: CASSLEGGLYNEQFF. The DNA for the CDR3 is TGTGCCAGCAGCTTAGAGGGGGGGCTCTACAATGAGCAGTTCTTC.

This clonotype occurred a few times. The J gene is TRBJ2-7, the V gene TRBV3-1; the D gene could be TRBD1 or TRBD2 (5 bases each). CDR1 LGHDT and CDR2 YNNKEL come from the germline V gene (reference sequence). CDR3 length equals 18 residues. Deletions cut 1 base from V and 0 bases from J, with 19 bases between. CDR3 nucleotides: TGTGCCAGCAGCCAAGGACCCCCCGGGACGTATAGCTCCTACGAGCAGTACTTC. It encodes CASSQGPPGTYSSYEQYF.

This clonotype has only a few counts. The CDR3 DNA is TGTGCCAGCAGCCAAGATCCGGGGTTTAGCTATGGCTACACCTTC. Its protein is CASSQDPGFSYGYTF. The chain carries TRBV4-2 and TRBJ1-2, with D uncertain. Germline V gene lookup returns CDR1 LGHNA and CDR2 YNFKEQ. The CDR3 contains 15 residues. The V end was cut by 0 bases, the J end by 4 bases, with 12 bases between.

The rearrangement uses TRBV12-3 or TRBV12-4 and TRBJ2-3; 8 bases line up with TRBD2. J lost 2 bases, V lost 3 bases, and 10 bases had no gene match. CDR3 length equals 17 residues. The CDR3 DNA reads TGTGCCAGCAGTTTGTTTCCACCCGGGGGGGCCACAGATACGCAGTATTTT. This translates into CASSLFPPGGATDTQYF.

This clonotype was counted ten times or more. The chain employs TRBV29-1 and TRBJ1-2, with D uncertain. The CDR3 runs to 12 residues. The V gene lost 2 bases and the J gene lost 8 bases, with 12 bases spanning the gap. Germline CDR1 and CDR2: SQVTM and ANQGSEA. This CDR3 is CSVEKGAGGYTF. DNA of the CDR3: TGCAGCGTTGAAAAGGGCGCTGGGGGCTACACCTTC.

This clonotype was counted at least ten times. The rearrangement uses TRBV7-6 and TRBJ2-3; perhaps TRBD2 as D (5 bases). Deletions cut 1 base from V and 0 bases from J, with 11 bases between. Germline values: CDR1 SGHVS, CDR2 FNYEAQ. CDR3 length: 16 amino acids. The CDR3 region is CASSLEAATSTDTQYF. CDR3 DNA sequence: TGTGCCAGCAGCTTAGAAGCGGCGACTAGCACAGATACGCAGTATTTT.

CDR3 loop: CASSLGQVGELFF. CDR3 coding DNA: TGTGCCAGCAGCTTAGGACAGGTTGGGGAGCTGTTTTTT. V gene TRBV11-3 combines with J gene TRBJ2-2, with D perhaps TRBD1 (6 bases). Trimming removed 1 base at V and 8 bases at J, with 8 bases between. The germline gives CDR1 SGHNT, CDR2 YENEEA. CDR3 length equals 13 residues.

The rearrangement uses TRBV12-3 or TRBV12-4 and TRBJ2-3; no reliable D call. The CDR3 runs 14 residues. Trimming stripped 6 bases from V and 0 bases from J, with 10 bases between. CDR3 amino acids: CASSRSLSTDTQYF. CDR3 nucleotide sequence: TGTGCCAGCAGCCGATCGCTTAGCACAGATACGCAGTATTTT.

This clonotype was detected a few times. The rearrangement uses TRBV7-2 and TRBJ2-3; 8 bases match TRBD2. Trimming at V came to 5 bases and at J to 7 bases, leaving 11 bases not matched to a gene. There are 15 residues in the CDR3. Germline V gene sequence: CDR1 SGHTA, CDR2 FQGNSA. CDR3 sequence reads: CASSPIRGGRNTQYF. Written as DNA, the CDR3 is TGTGCCAGCAGCCCGATACGGGGGGGAAGGAATACGCAGTATTTT.

The gene calls are TRBV11-3 and TRBJ2-1; perhaps TRBD2 as D (5 bases). Germline loops: CDR1 SGHNT, CDR2 YENEEA. The CDR3 is 16 amino acids. V was cut by 3 bases and J by 2 bases, with 14 bases left in between. The CDR3 nucleotides read TGTGCCAGCAGCTTCCACATAAGCGGCACCTACAATGAGCAGTTCTTC. It translates to CASSFHISGTYNEQFF.

The rearrangement links TRBV9 to TRBJ2-5; 14 bases line up with TRBD2. The CDR3 length is 16 residues. CDR1 is SGDLS and CDR2 is YYNGEE in the germline V gene. After removal of 0 bases from V and 10 bases from J, the junction contained 8 bases not matched to a gene. The chain's CDR3 is CASSVEGTSGSPVQYF. In nucleotides, the CDR3 is TGTGCCAGCAGCGTAGAAGGGACTAGCGGGAGCCCGGTCCAGTACTTC.

The sample holds a few counts of this clonotype. The chain recombines TRBV9 with TRBJ2-3; the D gene is possibly TRBD1 (6 bases). Trimming shortened V by 0 bases and J by 3 bases, and 20 bases separated the two germline ends. The CDR3 is 18 residues long. Germline V gene sequence: CDR1 SGDLS, CDR2 YYNGEE. The CDR3 loop reads CASSVAFRDTLSTDTQYF. CDR3 nucleotide sequence: TGTGCCAGCAGCGTAGCTTTCCGGGACACCCTATCGACAGATACGCAGTATTTT.

There are many counts of this clonotype. The chain is built from TRBV12-3 or TRBV12-4 and TRBJ2-2; 9 bases map to TRBD2. This CDR3 is built from 16 residues. Germline trimming cut 4 bases from V and 5 bases from J; bases unmatched to any gene: 8. CDR3 region: CASSWGLAVETGELFF. CDR3 nucleotide sequence: TGTGCCAGCAGTTGGGGACTAGCTGTCGAAACCGGGGAGCTGTTTTTT.

There are a few counts of this clonotype. The V gene is TRBV20-1, the J gene TRBJ2-7, with D perhaps TRBD1 or TRBD2 (5 bases each). The V end was cut by 0 bases, the J end by 6 bases, with 15 bases between. The CDR3 is 14 amino acids. CDR1 is DFQATT and CDR2 is SNEGSKA in the germline V gene (reference sequence). The DNA for the CDR3 is TGCAGTGCTAGAGATATCGAGCAGGGACGCGAGCAGTACTTC. This encodes CSARDIEQGREQYF.

This clonotype was seen a few times. The rearrangement joins TRBV20-1 to TRBJ2-5; D uncertain. The CDR3 sequence is 12 residues long. CDR1 and CDR2 from the germline V gene are DFQATT and SNEGSKA (reference sequence). The germline V and J ends were trimmed by 6 bases and 0 bases, with 8 bases remaining between them. The CDR3 region is CSADKYQETQYF. Here the CDR3 DNA reads TGCAGTGCCGACAAATACCAAGAGACCCAGTACTTC.

The rearrangement uses TRBV20-1 and TRBJ2-7; TRBD1 aligns across 7 bases. Germline CDR1 and CDR2: DFQATT and SNEGSKA (reference sequence). V trimming: 5 bases; J trimming: 2 bases; junction bases outside the gene matches: 12. The CDR3 spans 15 residues. CDR3 nucleotides: TGCAGTGCTCGAAAAGGGACAGCGATGACCTACGAGCAGTACTTC. Its protein product is CSARKGTAMTYEQYF.

This clonotype was counted many times. The chain links TRBV25-1 to TRBJ2-7; possible D gene TRBD2, 5 bases. From germline, CDR1 is MGHDK and CDR2 SYGVNS. This CDR3 has 14 amino acids. V was pared by 6 bases and J by 7 bases, with 19 bases between. CDR3 amino acids: CASRGADSTREQYF. The CDR3 nucleotides read TGTGCCAGCAGGGGAGCGGACTCTACCCGGGAGCAGTACTTC.

This clonotype occurred many times. The chain employs TRBV29-1 and TRBJ2-1; D gene uncertain. In germline, CDR1 is SQVTM, CDR2 ANQGSEA. The CDR3 totals 13 residues. The V and J ends lost 7 bases and 0 bases respectively, with 10 bases between them. This chain's CDR3 is CSGLESSYNEQFF. The CDR3 DNA reads TGCAGCGGATTAGAGAGCTCCTACAATGAGCAGTTCTTC.

The V and J genes are TRBV12-3 or TRBV12-4 and TRBJ2-1, with no clear D. CDR3 length: 13 residues. Trimming cost V 2 bases and J 8 bases, with 10 bases left between them. The CDR3 spells CASSLRDLDEQFF. CDR3 sequence (DNA): TGTGCCAGCAGTTTAAGGGATCTGGATGAGCAGTTCTTC.

This sequence joins TRBV24-1 and TRBJ2-1; 8 nucleotides agree with TRBD1. The V gene's germline CDR1 is KGHDR and CDR2 SFDVKD. J was trimmed by 2 bases and V by 6 bases; bases with no gene match: 2. This CDR3 contains 14 residues. The CDR3 reads CATSRTGTYNEQFF. CDR3 sequence (DNA): TGTGCCACCAGTCGGACAGGGACCTACAATGAGCAGTTCTTC.

The sample holds a few counts of this clonotype. The rearrangement uses TRBV12-3 or TRBV12-4 and TRBJ1-3; D might be TRBD1 (5 bases). With 4 bases removed from V and 2 bases from J, the gap between germline ends came to 9 bases. The CDR3 is 14 residues long. CDR3 in DNA: TGTGCCAGCAGTTGGGGGGGGGCTGGAAACACCATATATTTT. Translating it yields CASSWGGAGNTIYF.

This clonotype has at least ten counts. The chain couples TRBV20-1 to TRBJ2-3, with D perhaps matching TRBD2 (5 bases). The germline V gene encodes CDR1 DFQATT and CDR2 SNEGSKA (reference sequence). CDR3 length: 14 residues. V lost 3 bases and J lost 2, with 12 bases in between. CDR3 residues: CSARPPGSTDTQYF. In nucleotides, the CDR3 is TGCAGTGCTAGGCCCCCGGGATCCACAGATACGCAGTATTTT.

This clonotype has just a few counts. This chain joins TRBV6-6 and TRBJ2-2; 7 bases match TRBD1. This CDR3 region has 14 residues. With 8 bases clipped from V and 3 bases from J, the junction kept 6 bases outside the gene matches. CDR1 and CDR2 from the germline V gene are MNHNY and SVGAGI (reference sequence). This CDR3 reads CASQGQIYTGELFF. The CDR3 bases are TGTGCCAGCCAGGGACAGATTTACACCGGGGAGCTGTTTTTT.

The sample holds many counts of this clonotype. V and J are TRBV5-1 and TRBJ1-2, with D tentatively TRBD1 (6 bases). Trimming left V 0 bases short and J 7 bases short, with 10 bases between. CDR3 length: 13 residues. Looked up from germline, CDR1 is SGHRS and CDR2 is YFSETQ. CDR3: CASSLEQGRGYTF. In DNA, the CDR3 is TGCGCCAGCAGCTTGGAACAGGGTCGTGGCTACACCTTC.

About this clonotype: This may be a read error, as it is one base from a much larger clone. The V call is TRBV6-6, the J call TRBJ1-1; D is undetermined. With 8 bases removed from V and 3 bases from J, the gap between germline ends came to 13 bases. The CDR3 is 13 residues long. Germline lookup yields CDR1 MNHNY and CDR2 SVGAGI (reference sequence). As DNA, the CDR3 is TGTGCCAGCGATGGGGTAAGGGACACTGAAGCTTTCTTT. This sequence encodes CASDGVRDTEAFF.

The chain has TRBV2 and TRBJ2-2; weak D call: TRBD1 (6 bases). V lost 6 bases and J lost 6, with 14 bases in between. Germline loops: CDR1 SNHLY, CDR2 FYNNEI. The CDR3 extends over 14 amino acids. The CDR3 sequence is CASSLTGTPGELFF. The DNA for the CDR3 is TGTGCCAGCAGCCTCACAGGGACCCCCGGGGAGCTGTTTTTT.

The rearrangement links TRBV7-9 to TRBJ2-7; 7 bases agree with TRBD1. The CDR3 is 14 residues long. The V segment lost 3 bases and the J segment 1 base; nucleotides outside the gene matches: 3. Germline V gene lookup returns CDR1 SEHNR and CDR2 FQNEAQ (reference sequence). The CDR3 sequence is CASSLGQISYEQYF. CDR3 DNA sequence: TGTGCCAGCAGCTTGGGACAGATATCCTACGAGCAGTACTTC.